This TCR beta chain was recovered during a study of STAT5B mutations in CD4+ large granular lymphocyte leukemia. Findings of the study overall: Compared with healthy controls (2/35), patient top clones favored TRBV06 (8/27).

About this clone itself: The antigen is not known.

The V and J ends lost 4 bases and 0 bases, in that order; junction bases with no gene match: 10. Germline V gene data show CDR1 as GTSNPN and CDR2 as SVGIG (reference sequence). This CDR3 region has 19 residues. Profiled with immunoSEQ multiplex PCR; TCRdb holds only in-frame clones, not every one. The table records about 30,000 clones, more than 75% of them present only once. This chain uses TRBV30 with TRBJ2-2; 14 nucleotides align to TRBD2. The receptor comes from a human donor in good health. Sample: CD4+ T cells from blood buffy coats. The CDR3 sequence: CAWKKFPGLAGANTGELFF. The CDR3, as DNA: TGTGCCTGGAAGAAGTTTCCGGGACTAGCGGGGGCGAACACCGGGGAGCTGTTTTTT.